This T cell receptor beta chain stems from a study of shared clonotypes between healthy human individuals. The study, taken as a whole, reports: Naive subsets tended to show greater estimated richness than memory subsets. Shared across several donors were 4% to 6% of the naive CD4 clonotypes.

Each PCR replicate from the sorted subsets contained around 0.2 ug DNA, which is some 32,000 T cell genomes. The repertoire was sequenced with immunoSEQ multiplex PCR; TCRdb's copy has only in-frame clones and lacks some. This sample has roughly 2,500,000 clones, with approximately 93% found just once. This clone was recorded only once. The antigen is undetermined. Germline assignment: CDR1 SGHTA and CDR2 FQGTGA. The CDR3 covers 15 residues. V shed 3 bases and J shed 2 bases, with 11 bases lying between them. Donors were Caucasian adults residing in Nashville, Tennessee, USA. Sequencing was done on a sample of naive CD4+ T cells from PBMCs. Specified subset: CD45RA+ positively selected. The clonotype comes from a man aged 18 to 30 in good health. Some clones in this sample may be carry-over from other donors' samples. The chain joins TRBV7-3 to TRBJ2-1, with D unresolved. The CDR3 reads CASSFASSAYNEQFF. In DNA form, the CDR3 reads TGTGCCAGCAGCTTCGCTAGTTCGGCCTACAATGAGCAGTTCTTC.